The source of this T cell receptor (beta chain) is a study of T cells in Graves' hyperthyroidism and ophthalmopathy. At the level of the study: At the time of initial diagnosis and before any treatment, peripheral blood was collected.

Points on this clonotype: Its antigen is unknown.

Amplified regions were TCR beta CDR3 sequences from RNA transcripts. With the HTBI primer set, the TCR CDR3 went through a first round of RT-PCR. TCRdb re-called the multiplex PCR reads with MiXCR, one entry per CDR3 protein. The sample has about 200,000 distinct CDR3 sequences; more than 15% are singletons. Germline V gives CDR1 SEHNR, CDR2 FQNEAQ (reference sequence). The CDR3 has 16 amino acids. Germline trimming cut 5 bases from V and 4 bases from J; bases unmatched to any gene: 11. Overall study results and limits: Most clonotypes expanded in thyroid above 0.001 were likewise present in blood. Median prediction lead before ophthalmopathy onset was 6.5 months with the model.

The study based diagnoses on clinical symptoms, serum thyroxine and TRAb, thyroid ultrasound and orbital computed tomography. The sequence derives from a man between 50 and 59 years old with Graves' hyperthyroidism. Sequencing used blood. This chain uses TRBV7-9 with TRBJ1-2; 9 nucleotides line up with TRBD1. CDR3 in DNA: TGTGCCAGCAGCAGTACGGGACAGGGAAAAAGCTATGGCTACACCTTC. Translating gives CASSSTGQGKSYGYTF.